Listed here is a single TCR beta chain. The target antigen is unknown. This CDR3 region has 18 residues. Per germline, CDR1 MRHNA and CDR2 SNTAGT. The V and J ends lost 3 bases and 0 bases, in that order; junction bases with no gene match: 7. A multiplex PCR was run with 60 Vbeta primers and 13 Jbeta primers. The method was immunoSEQ multiplex PCR; TCRdb's version includes in-frame clones alone and lacks a portion of them. This sample has roughly 200,000 clones; about nine tenths occur once, and the top ten carry over 1%. These data originate in a study of cytomegalovirus exposure and HLA in healthy donors. Points from the study as a whole: In most subjects, TCR beta sequences reportedly gave accurate predictions of HLA-A and HLA-B alleles. Sequencing depth across donors, presence/absence analyses assumed, was roughly uniform. A cluster of highly shared sequence variants was likely a sequencing artifact.

The origin of this receptor is a man aged 25-45 years in good health and CMV-seronegative. The chain carries TRBV6-4 and TRBJ2-3, with 12 bases identical to TRBD1. Sequencing was carried out using PBMCs. The CDR3 spells CASSEGTGGYSSTDTQYF. For the CDR3, the DNA is TGTGCCAGCAGTGAAGGGACAGGGGGCTATTCTAGCACAGATACGCAGTATTTT.